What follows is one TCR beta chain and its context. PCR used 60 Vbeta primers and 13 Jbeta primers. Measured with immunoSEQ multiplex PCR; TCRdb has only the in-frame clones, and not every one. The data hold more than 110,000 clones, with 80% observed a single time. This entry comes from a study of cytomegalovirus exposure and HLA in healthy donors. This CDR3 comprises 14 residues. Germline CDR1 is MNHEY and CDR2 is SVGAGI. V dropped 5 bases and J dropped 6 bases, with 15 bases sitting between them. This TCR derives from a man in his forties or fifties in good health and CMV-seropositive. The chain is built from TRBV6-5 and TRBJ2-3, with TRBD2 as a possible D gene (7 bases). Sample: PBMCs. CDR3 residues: CASSQGRGADTQYF. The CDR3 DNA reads TGTGCCAGCAGTCAGGGCCGGGGGGCCGATACGCAGTATTTT.